One T cell receptor (beta chain) is described in this entry. Its antigen has not been determined. The input lacks base qualities; no much larger clone sits a single base away. The High Capacity cDNA Reverse Transcription Kit was used to reverse transcribe all of the isolated RNA, meaning that expressed TCRB transcripts were what got sequenced. Deep immunoSEQ sequencing was performed on naive, central memory and regulatory T cell samples, with an average of roughly 3.3 million total reads per sample. Sorted cells were lysed in RLT buffer, and RNA was extracted using DNase-treated RNeasy Micro or Mini kits according to cell number. Each cell subset was processed separately to prevent cross-contamination, with patient and healthy donor samples processed together. The immunoSEQ multiplex PCR was used to amplify TCRB sequences from cDNA, generating 87-bp fragments that spanned the CDR3 region. Amplicons were sequenced on the Illumina HiSeq platform. The study's own analysis went as follows. Synthetic template baselines were used to correct PCR bias computationally, reads within Hamming distance 2 were collapsed, and singletons that could not be merged were discarded. Reads were aligned to IMGT to assign V, D and J genes, CDR3 length, and insertions or deletions at six rearrangement sites. Clonotype counts were normalized to sorted cell number within each subset before computing true diversity and Gini coefficients with the tcR R package. The overlap coefficient, calculated on TCRB nucleotide sequences, was used to measure repertoire sharing. The table was pulled from immuneACCESS by TCRdb, which kept in-frame rearrangements only. Such tables lose some clones; where checked, under half of the loss comes from unresolved V genes, and the rest has no known cause. The DNA was the basis for D and trimming; V, J and clone size are from that table. This sample gives approximately 140,000 clones in total; roughly 48% of them show up just once. Over 0.4% of the sample lies in the top ten.

The sample comes from a study of beta chain features in type 1 diabetes (dated by TCRdb to the late 2010s). General notes on the study: Mean age, gender distribution, total cell number and subset yield did not differ between patients and healthy donors. A total of about 99,000,000 sorted cells were examined across all samples, and RNA yield correlated strongly with the number of cells per subset. The study compared the TCRB repertoires of sorted circulating CD4+ T cell subsets in recently diagnosed type 1 diabetes patients with those in matched healthy donors. Whereas all 30 or so donors provided naive and central memory subsets, regulatory and stem cell-like memory subsets were isolated from just 8 patients and roughly 8 healthy donors.

Each donor gave one peripheral blood draw, averaging approximately 0.11 L, which was collected into heparinised tubes. A BD FACSAria II and a panel including CD45RO, CCR7, CD25, CD127, CD95 and CD27 were used to sort naive, central memory, regulatory and stem cell-like memory CD4+ T cells. A purity above 95% was achieved for all sorted populations. PBMCs were isolated right away by Lymphoprep density gradient centrifugation and were stained directly, without culture. So that batch effects would be minimized, each experiment stained and sorted samples in pairs, pairing one healthy donor with one patient. The CDR3 measures 13 amino acids from cysteine to phenylalanine. The retained sequence is limited to the CDR3, 39 bases, with the frame set at the first base. V ends up 5 bases short and J 5 bases short, with an unmatched junction base count of 4. CDR1 and CDR2 (MNHEY, SMNVEV) derive from the germline V gene (reference sequence).

General study outcomes and caveats: Naive, central memory and regulatory TCRB repertoires appeared more similar among patients than among healthy donors. A moderate but significant shortening of TCRB CDR3 length was observed in type 1 diabetes patients in all four CD4+ subsets. Sequencing cDNA rather than genomic DNA could over-represent highly expressing activated cells, although activation and CD3 levels did not differ between groups. At VDJ recombination sites, patients with type 1 diabetes made fewer insertions and deleted more nucleotides, a pattern implying thymic rearrangement abnormalities. HLA sub-analyses involved small numbers of individuals, so any influence of HLA type on TCRB rearrangement remained unresolved. PCR may preferentially amplify shorter templates, but because patient and control samples were amplified and corrected together, any resulting skew would affect both groups equally.

The receptor's source is a man aged 18 to 35 in good health. The V and J segments used are TRBV27 and TRBJ1-1; a stretch of 8 junction bases matches TRBD1. Sequenced material: Tregs from blood. The cell subset or site label corresponds to: regulatory CD4+ T cells. The DNA reads TGTGCCAGCAGTGTCAGGGGGCGGACTGAAGCTTTCTTT. Translation gives CASSVRGRTEAFF.